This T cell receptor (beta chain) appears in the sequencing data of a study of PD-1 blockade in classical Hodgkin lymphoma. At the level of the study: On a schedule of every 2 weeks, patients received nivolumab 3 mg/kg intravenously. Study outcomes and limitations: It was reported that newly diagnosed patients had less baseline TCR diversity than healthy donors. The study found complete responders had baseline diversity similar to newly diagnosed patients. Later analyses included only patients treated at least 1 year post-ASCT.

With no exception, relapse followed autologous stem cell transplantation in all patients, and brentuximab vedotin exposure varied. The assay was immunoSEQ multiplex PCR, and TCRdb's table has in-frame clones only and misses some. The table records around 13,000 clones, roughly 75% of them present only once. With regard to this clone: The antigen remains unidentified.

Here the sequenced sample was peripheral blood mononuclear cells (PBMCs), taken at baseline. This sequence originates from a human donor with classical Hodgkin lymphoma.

The DNA of the CDR3 is TGCACCAGCAGCCAACAACACAGGGGGTGGCGGGGGTTACCCTACGAGCAGTACTTC. Translated: CTSSQQHRGWRGLPYEQYF. This chain connects TRBV1 to TRBJ2-7; whether TRBD1, the table's D call, matches the DNA was not checked. TRBV1 is classified as a pseudogene. The length of the CDR3 is 19 residues.